A selection of T cell receptor beta chains follows, all from one sample in a study of blood T cell repertoires in COVID-19. Profiling relied on immunoSEQ multiplex PCR, and the TCRdb table lists in-frame clones only, not all of them. The sample records 68,000 or so clones, less than 95% being singletons. Material for sequencing was peripheral blood. These receptors originate from a man aged 50 or older with COVID-19, enrolled during active disease. CDR3s include the opening cysteine and the closing phenylalanine or tryptophan. Fields, in order: D gene, J gene, clone size, V gene, CDR3 DNA, CDR3 protein. D genes are given only for firm matches. For some rows the clone size is stated as once, few or many, or as a class when expanded; others skip it.

TRBD1 | TRBJ1-2 | - | TRBV18 | TGTGCCAGCTCACCTCCGACAGGGCCCCATGGCTACACCTTC | CASSPPTGPHGYTF
- | TRBJ2-1 | - | TRBV15 | TGTGCCACCAGCGGAATTACCCTTATGGGCGATTTATACAATGAGCAGTTCTTC | CATSGITLMGDLYNEQFF
- | TRBJ2-7 | few | TRBV6-5 | TGTGCCATCTACAATACAGATACCTACGAGCAGTACTTC | CAIYNTDTYEQYF
- | TRBJ2-3 | - | TRBV24-1 | TGTGCCACCAGTGACCCGATAGGCGCGGGGAATACGCAGTATTTT | CATSDPIGAGNTQYF
- | TRBJ2-7 | few | TRBV7-8 | TGTGCCAGCAGCTTAGCGAGGTTGGACTACGAGCAGTACTTC | CASSLARLDYEQYF
- | TRBJ2-1 | - | TRBV6-2/TRBV6-3 | TGTGCCAGCAGTTACTTGGCGGAAGGCAATGAGCAGTTCTTC | CASSYLAEGNEQFF
- | TRBJ2-3 | - | TRBV19 | TGTGCCAGTAGCCCCTTGTTCAGCGATTTGACAGATACGCAGTATTTT | CASSPLFSDLTDTQYF
TRBD1 | TRBJ1-2 | - | TRBV3-1/TRBV3-2 | TGTGCCAGCAGCCGGTGGACAGGGCCTTCCTCGGGTGGCTACACCTTC | CASSRWTGPSSGGYTF
TRBD1 | TRBJ1-5 | - | TRBV7-8 | TGTGCCAGCAGCTTAGCACAGGGGGCTGTGGGGTATAGCAATCAGCCCCAGCATTTT | CASSLAQGAVGYSNQPQHF
TRBD1 | TRBJ2-7 | - | TRBV4-1 | TGCGCCAGCAGCCGAAACAGGGGTGGTGGGGCGGACGAGCAGTACTTC | CASSRNRGGGADEQYF
- | TRBJ1-1 | - | TRBV6-2/TRBV6-3 | TGTGCCAGCAGTTACTCGGGTCTCGCTATGTGGAGCACTGAAGCTTTCTTT | CASSYSGLAMWSTEAFF
TRBD2 | TRBJ2-7 | - | TRBV4-1 | TGCGCCAGCAGCCAAGATCGTCTAGCGGGAGGGCCAAGCTCCTACGAGCAGTACTTC | CASSQDRLAGGPSSYEQYF
TRBD2 | TRBJ2-7 | once | TRBV7-6 | TGTGCCAGCCGGGGGGGACTAGCCGCCTCCTACGAGCAGTACTTC | CASRGGLAASYEQYF
TRBD2 | TRBJ2-7 | once | TRBV6-1 | TGTGCCAGCAGTGAAGAACTAGCGGGAGAGGCCTACGAGCAGTACTTC | CASSEELAGEAYEQYF
TRBD1 | TRBJ1-5 | - | TRBV6-1 | TGTGCCAGCAGTGAAACAGGGGTTCAGCCCCAGCATTTT | CASSETGVQPQHF
TRBD1 | TRBJ1-4 | - | TRBV15 | TGTGCCACCAGCGAACCCGGGACAGTTTACGAAAAACTGTTTTTT | CATSEPGTVYEKLFF
TRBD1 | TRBJ1-5 | - | TRBV30 | TGTGCCTGGAGTGTAGGGGGACAGGTCAATCAGCCCCAGCATTTT | CAWSVGGQVNQPQHF
- | TRBJ2-7 | - | TRBV29-1 | TGCAGCGTGGGAAGACTGGGGCAGCAGTACTTC | CSVGRLGQQYF
- | TRBJ2-6 | - | TRBV5-4 | TGTGCCAGCAGCTTGGGCGGGTACTCTGGGGCCAACGTCCTGACTTTC | CASSLGGYSGANVLTF
- | TRBJ1-1 | - | TRBV7-6 | TGTGCCAGCAGCCCCGAATCGGGGACAAACACTGAAGCTTTCTTT | CASSPESGTNTEAFF
TRBD2 | TRBJ2-1 | - | TRBV11-3 | TGTGCCAGCAGCCCGCGCCTAGCGGGAAACAATGAGCAGTTCTTC | CASSPRLAGNNEQFF
- | TRBJ2-7 | - | TRBV30 | TGTGCCTGGAGATTGAACGGGTACTACTCCTACGAGCAGTACTTC | CAWRLNGYYSYEQYF
TRBD1 | TRBJ2-7 | - | TRBV11-2 | TGTGCCAGCAGCCCCCGGAGAGGGGGCTCCCCAGACTCCTACGAGCAGTACTTC | CASSPRRGGSPDSYEQYF
- | TRBJ1-1 | - | TRBV9 | TGTGCCAGCAGCGTAGGCTACCAGGGTGAAGCTTTCTTT | CASSVGYQGEAFF
- | TRBJ1-1 | - | TRBV7-9 | TGTGCCAGCAGCTACATGAACACTGAAGCTTTCTTT | CASSYMNTEAFF
TRBD2 | TRBJ2-7 | - | TRBV5-4 | TGTGCCAGCAGCTTGGGGACTAGTGTAAGGGAGCAGTACTTC | CASSLGTSVREQYF
- | TRBJ2-2 | - | TRBV29-1 | TGCAGCGCCCGAACAGGCACCGGGGAGCTGTTTTTT | CSARTGTGELFF
- | TRBJ2-7 | - | TRBV21-1 | TGTGCCAGCAATGGAGGGTTCCTACCCTACGAGCAGTACTTC | CASNGGFLPYEQYF
TRBD2 | TRBJ2-7 | - | TRBV28 | TGTGCCAGCAGTCGGACTAGCGGGGCCTCCTACGAGCAGTACTTC | CASSRTSGASYEQYF
TRBD1 | TRBJ1-1 | few | TRBV9 | TGTGCCAGCAGCGTCCGGGACAGACCCTCTGAAGCTTTCTTT | CASSVRDRPSEAFF
- | TRBJ1-1 | - | TRBV9 | TGTGCCAGCAGCGTAGACGGAGGAAACACTGAAGCTTTCTTT | CASSVDGGNTEAFF
TRBD1 | TRBJ2-7 | - | TRBV11-3 | TGTGCCAGCAGCTTAGATCAGGGGGCCGAGCAGTACTTC | CASSLDQGAEQYF
- | TRBJ2-7 | - | TRBV5-1 | TGCGCCAGCAGCTATGGACAGAGGAGCTCCTACGAGCAGTACTTC | CASSYGQRSSYEQYF
- | TRBJ1-1 | - | TRBV19 | TGTGCCAGTAGTATTCCCAGACAAAGTGAAGCTTTCTTT | CASSIPRQSEAFF
- | TRBJ1-1 | - | TRBV7-2 | TGTGCCAGCAGCTCGACACCGAACACTGAAGCTTTCTTT | CASSSTPNTEAFF
- | TRBJ2-7 | - | TRBV9 | TGTGCCAGCAGCGGGCCAGCCGCGGGTCCGAGCTCCTACGAGCAGTACTTC | CASSGPAAGPSSYEQYF
- | TRBJ2-7 | once | TRBV13 | TGTGCCAGCAGCTCCAGGGTAGTAGGAGAGCAGTACTTC | CASSSRVVGEQYF
TRBD1 | TRBJ2-3 | - | TRBV25-1 | TGTGCCAGCGAAGCGACAGGGACGGCAGATACGCAGTATTTT | CASEATGTADTQYF
TRBD1 | TRBJ1-2 | - | TRBV29-1 | TGCAGCGTTGTGACGGGTGGACAGGGTAGACTCTATGGCTACACCTTC | CSVVTGGQGRLYGYTF